The rows below give T cell receptor beta chains drawn from one sample of a study of shared clonotypes between healthy human individuals. Sequencing used immunoSEQ multiplex PCR; TCRdb keeps in-frame clones, though not all of them. Among approximately 340,000 clones listed, around 74% were seen once. Specimen: memory CD4+ T cells sorted from blood. These receptors all come from a man aged 25 to 40 in good health. Both conserved end residues are part of each CDR3. Each record gives: D gene, V gene, CDR3 length, clone size, J gene, CDR3 protein, CDR3 DNA. D genes are given only for firm matches. Expanded clones are given a class, and other clones once, few, many or no size at all.

-,TRBV13,15,-,TRBJ2-5,CASSLKWRGWETQYF,TGTGCCAGCAGCTTAAAGTGGCGGGGCTGGGAGACCCAGTACTTC
-,TRBV6-5,13,-,TRBJ2-1,CASSYPQRNEQFF,TGTGCCAGCAGTTACCCACAGAGAAATGAGCAGTTCTTC
-,TRBV5-5,17,-,TRBJ2-1,CASSLILLASSYNEQFF,TGTGCCAGCAGCCTGATCCTCCTAGCGTCCTCCTACAATGAGCAGTTCTTC
-,TRBV4-3,14,-,TRBJ2-7,CASSQDSLTYEQYF,TGCGCCAGCAGCCAAGATTCTCTCACCTACGAGCAGTACTTC
-,TRBV2,13,-,TRBJ2-3,CASSSPSIDTQYF,TGTGCCAGCAGCTCTCCTAGCATAGATACGCAGTATTTT
TRBD1,TRBV2,15,-,TRBJ2-5,CASNIGQGRRETQYF,TGTGCCAGCAATATCGGACAGGGCAGACGAGAGACCCAGTACTTC
-,TRBV5-1,12,many,TRBJ2-1,CASSLVSGEQFF,TGCGCCAGCAGCTTGGTTTCGGGTGAGCAGTTCTTC
TRBD1,TRBV30,15,once,TRBJ2-1,CAWSGQGYSYNEQFF,TGTGCCTGGAGTGGACAGGGATACTCCTACAATGAGCAGTTCTTC
TRBD1,TRBV2,17,few,TRBJ2-5,CASRRDKSGQGRETQYF,TGTGCCAGCAGGAGGGATAAATCGGGACAGGGGAGAGAGACCCAGTACTTC
TRBD1,TRBV4-1,17,few,TRBJ2-7,CASSQPRTGTETYEQYF,TGCGCCAGCAGCCAACCCCGCACCGGGACAGAGACCTACGAGCAGTACTTC
-,TRBV7-8,15,few,TRBJ2-1,CASSLWGVTGNEQFF,TGTGCCAGCAGCCTGTGGGGGGTAACGGGCAATGAGCAGTTCTTC
TRBD1,TRBV28,16,-,TRBJ1-2,CASSLQGARANYGYTF,TGTGCCAGCAGTCTCCAGGGGGCCCGAGCTAACTATGGCTACACCTTC
TRBD1,TRBV15,18,-,TRBJ1-5,CATSREKGTEAFYQPQHF,TGTGCCACCAGCAGAGAGAAGGGGACAGAAGCGTTTTATCAGCCCCAGCATTTT
-,TRBV5-1,13,-,TRBJ2-7,CASSVEPLYEQYF,TGCGCCAGCAGCGTCGAACCCCTATACGAGCAGTACTTC
-,TRBV11-2,17,-,TRBJ1-1,CASSLSGSGYANTEAFF,TGTGCCAGCAGCTTATCTGGGTCCGGTTATGCGAACACTGAAGCTTTCTTT
-,TRBV4-1,13,-,TRBJ1-5,CASNPPRDQPQHF,TGCGCCAGCAACCCCCCCAGGGATCAGCCCCAGCATTTT
TRBD1,TRBV4-3,14,-,TRBJ1-1,CASSQTGGLSEAFF,TGCGCCAGCAGCCAAACAGGGGGCTTGAGTGAAGCTTTCTTT
-,TRBV7-8,15,-,TRBJ2-7,CASSLGDWSSYEQYF,TGTGCCAGCAGCTTAGGGGACTGGAGCTCCTACGAGCAGTACTTC
-,TRBV2,13,-,TRBJ2-2,CASSVVESRELFF,TGTGCCAGCAGTGTAGTAGAAAGCCGGGAGCTGTTTTTT
TRBD1,TRBV28,16,-,TRBJ2-4,CASSTGGLEAKNIQYF,TGTGCCAGCAGTACAGGGGGCCTAGAAGCCAAAAACATTCAGTACTTC
TRBD1,TRBV7-9,14,-,TRBJ1-2,CASSSRDSLYGYTF,TGTGCCAGCAGCTCCCGGGACAGCCTCTATGGCTACACCTTC
TRBD2,TRBV6-1,19,-,TRBJ2-4,CASSEAPGGTTIAKNIQYF,TGTGCCAGCAGTGAAGCGCCTGGAGGGACTACAATAGCCAAAAACATTCAGTACTTC